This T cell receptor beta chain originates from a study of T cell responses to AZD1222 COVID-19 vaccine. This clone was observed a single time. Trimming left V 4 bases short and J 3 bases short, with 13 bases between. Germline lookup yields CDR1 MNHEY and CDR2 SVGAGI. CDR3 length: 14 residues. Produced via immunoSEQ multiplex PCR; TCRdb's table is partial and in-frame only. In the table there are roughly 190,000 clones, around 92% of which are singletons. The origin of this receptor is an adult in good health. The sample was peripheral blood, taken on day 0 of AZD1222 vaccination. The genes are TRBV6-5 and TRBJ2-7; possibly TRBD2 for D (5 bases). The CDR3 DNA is TGTGCCAGCAGTTCCCCTGGACTCCTCTACGAGCAGTACTTC. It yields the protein CASSSPGLLYEQYF.